These T cell receptor beta chains were read from a single sample in a study of blood T cell repertoires in COVID-19. Method: immunoSEQ multiplex PCR; TCRdb's copy keeps in-frame clones and lacks some. The sample shows tens of thousands of clones, about 86% of them seen only once. Sample: peripheral blood. The source is a woman aged 55-70 years with acute or convalescent COVID-19. The CDR3 runs from the conserved cysteine through the conserved F or W. Fields, in order: D gene, clone size, J gene, V gene, CDR3 DNA, CDR3 protein. The D gene is left open where the match is weak. For some rows the clone size is stated as once, few or many, or as a class when expanded; others skip it.

>.|.|TRBJ1-6|TRBV5-1
TGCGCCAGCAGCCCCACAGGGATGAGTAATTCACCCCTCCACTTT
CASSPTGMSNSPLHF
>.|.|TRBJ1-5|TRBV7-2
TGTGCCAGCAGCCCAGTCCCTTTTGGTCAGCCCCAGCATTTT
CASSPVPFGQPQHF
>.|.|TRBJ1-5|TRBV2
TGTGCCAGCATGCGAGATAGCAATCAGCCCCAGCATTTT
CASMRDSNQPQHF
>.|.|TRBJ2-7|TRBV24-1
TGTGCCACCAGTGATTTGCCCAGGGACTCCTACGAGCAGTACTTC
CATSDLPRDSYEQYF
>.|.|TRBJ1-2|TRBV10-1
TGCGCCAGCAGTGGGACAGCCGGATCCGCCTATGGCTACACCTTC
CASSGTAGSAYGYTF
>TRBD2|.|TRBJ2-5|TRBV2
TGTGCCAGCAGTGTAGCGGGGGCAGAGACCCAGTACTTC
CASSVAGAETQYF
>.|.|TRBJ1-2|TRBV19
TGTGCCAGTAGTATTGAGGCTTATGGCTACACCTTC
CASSIEAYGYTF
>.|.|TRBJ2-1|TRBV29-1
TGCAGCGTTGAATTGGGGGGGCAGTTCTTC
CSVELGGQFF
>TRBD2|.|TRBJ2-2|TRBV6-5
TGTGCCAGCAGTTACTCGGCGGGAGGGGTCACCGGGGAGCTGTTTTTT
CASSYSAGGVTGELFF
>.|.|TRBJ2-3|TRBV11-3
TGTGCCAGCAGCTTAGATTTCAGCGGGTCTAGCACAGATACGCAGTATTTT
CASSLDFSGSSTDTQYF
>TRBD2|.|TRBJ2-1|TRBV5-1
TGCGCCAGCACCGCGGGACTAGCGTCATTCTTC
CASTAGLASFF
>TRBD1|.|TRBJ1-2|TRBV29-1
TGCAGCGTTGACTCTCGGACAGGGGGCCATGGCTACACCTTC
CSVDSRTGGHGYTF
>TRBD2|.|TRBJ2-2|TRBV30
TGTGCCTGGAGACTAGCGGGAGTGGACACCGGGGAGCTGTTTTTT
CAWRLAGVDTGELFF
>.|.|TRBJ2-3|TRBV27
TGTGCCAGCTATTGGGGGGTATATACAGATACGCAGTATTTT
CASYWGVYTDTQYF
>.|.|TRBJ1-1|TRBV4-3
TGCGCCAGCAGCCAAGATGCAGTTTTGAACACTGAAGCTTTCTTT
CASSQDAVLNTEAFF
>TRBD1|.|TRBJ2-2|TRBV5-1
TGCGCCAGCAGCCGGGACAGGGTGCCCGGGGAGCTGTTTTTT
CASSRDRVPGELFF
>.|.|TRBJ1-1|TRBV7-2
TGTGCCAGCAGCTTCCTCGACAGGAAGGCTTTCTTT
CASSFLDRKAFF
>TRBD1|.|TRBJ1-2|TRBV7-2
TGTGCCAGCAGCCTATCTCCCGACAGGGATAACTATGGCTACACCTTC
CASSLSPDRDNYGYTF
>.|.|TRBJ2-1|TRBV11-3
TGTGCCAGCGCGGGGTACAGTGAGCAGTTCTTC
CASAGYSEQFF
>.|.|TRBJ2-1|TRBV7-8
TGTGCCAGCAGCTTACAAGCCCTAAACAATGAGCAGTTCTTC
CASSLQALNNEQFF
>TRBD2|.|TRBJ2-7|TRBV11-3
TGTGCCAGCAGCTTCCCTAGCGGCTACGAGCAGTACTTC
CASSFPSGYEQYF
>.|.|TRBJ2-7|TRBV6-5
TGTGCCAGCAGTTACGGGGGGGCTTGGGACGAGCAGTACTTC
CASSYGGAWDEQYF
>TRBD2|.|TRBJ2-5|TRBV7-9
TGTGCCAGCAGCTCCCGCCGTACTAGCGCCCAAGAGACCCAGTACTTC
CASSSRRTSAQETQYF
>.|.|TRBJ1-5|TRBV30
TGTGCCTGGAGCAGGGAAAGCGATCAGCCCCAGCATTTT
CAWSRESDQPQHF
>TRBD2|.|TRBJ2-3|TRBV5-1
TGCGCCAGCAGCAAGGGACTAGCGGTCCCCAGCACAGATACGCAGTATTTT
CASSKGLAVPSTDTQYF
>TRBD2|.|TRBJ2-7|TRBV5-4
TGTGCCAGCAGGCTGGGGGGGTCTCCAACCCACGAGCAGTACTTC
CASRLGGSPTHEQYF
>.|.|TRBJ1-5|TRBV19
TGTGCCAGTAGTTTGAGTTATAGCAATCAGCCCCAGCATTTT
CASSLSYSNQPQHF
>.|.|TRBJ2-5|TRBV2
TGTGCCAGCCCTGGAACCTCCGGGAAAGAAGAGACCCAGTACTTC
CASPGTSGKEETQYF
>TRBD1|.|TRBJ2-7|TRBV24-1
TGTGCCACCAGTGCTTTAGGGGACAGGGGAAATTACGAGCAGTACTTC
CATSALGDRGNYEQYF
>TRBD1|.|TRBJ1-2|TRBV29-1
TGCAGCGTTGAGGGACAGGGAGGGTATGGCTACACCTTC
CSVEGQGGYGYTF
>TRBD2|once|TRBJ2-7|TRBV7-2
TGTGCCAGCAACACATATAGCGGGGTTAGCTACGAGCAGTACTTC
CASNTYSGVSYEQYF
>TRBD1|.|TRBJ2-5|TRBV5-4
TGTGCCAGCAGGCCCAGAAGGGACAGAGAAGAGACCCAGTACTTC
CASRPRRDREETQYF
>.|.|TRBJ2-5|TRBV5-6
TGTGCCAGCAGCTTGAAGCTTCTTTCGTACCAAGAGACCCAGTACTTC
CASSLKLLSYQETQYF
>TRBD1|.|TRBJ1-3|TRBV9
TGTGCCAGCAGCGCCCAGGGGGCAGAAGGTAGAAACACCATATATTTT
CASSAQGAEGRNTIYF
>TRBD1|.|TRBJ1-4|TRBV4-3
TGCGCCAGCAGCCAAGGACAGGGGATTGCGCTTGGCGAAAAACTGTTTTTT
CASSQGQGIALGEKLFF
>TRBD1|.|TRBJ1-3|TRBV5-5
TGTGCCAGCAGCCCGATATTCCGGGACAGGGTCTCTGGAAACACCATATATTTT
CASSPIFRDRVSGNTIYF
>TRBD1|.|TRBJ2-7|TRBV12-3/TRBV12-4
TGTGCCAGCAGGAACAGGGGAACCTACGAGCAGTACTTC
CASRNRGTYEQYF